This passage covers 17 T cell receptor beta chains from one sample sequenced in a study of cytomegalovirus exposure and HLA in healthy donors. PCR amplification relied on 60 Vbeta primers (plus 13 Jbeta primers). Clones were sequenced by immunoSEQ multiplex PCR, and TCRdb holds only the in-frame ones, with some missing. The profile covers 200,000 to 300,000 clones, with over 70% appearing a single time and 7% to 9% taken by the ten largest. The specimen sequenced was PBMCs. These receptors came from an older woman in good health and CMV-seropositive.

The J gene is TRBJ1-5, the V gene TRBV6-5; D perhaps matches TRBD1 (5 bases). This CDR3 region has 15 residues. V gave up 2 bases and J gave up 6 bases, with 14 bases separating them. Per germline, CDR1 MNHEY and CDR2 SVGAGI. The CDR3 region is CASSYSSRVSQPQHF. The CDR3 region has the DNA TGTGCCAGCAGTTACAGCTCCAGGGTGAGTCAGCCCCAGCATTTT.

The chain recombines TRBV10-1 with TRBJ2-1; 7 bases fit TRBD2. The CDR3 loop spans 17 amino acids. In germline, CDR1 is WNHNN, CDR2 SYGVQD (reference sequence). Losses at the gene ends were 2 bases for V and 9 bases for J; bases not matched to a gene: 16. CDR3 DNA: TGCGCCAGCAGTGAGACCAAGGCCCTAGCGGACGGGACTGAGCAGTTCTTC. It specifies CASSETKALADGTEQFF.

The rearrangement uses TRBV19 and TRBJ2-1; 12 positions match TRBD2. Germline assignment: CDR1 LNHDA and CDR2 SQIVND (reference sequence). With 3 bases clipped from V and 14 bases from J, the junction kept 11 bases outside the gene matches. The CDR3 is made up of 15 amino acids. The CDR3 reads CASSIGGLAGFRKFF. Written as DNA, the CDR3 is TGTGCCAGTAGTATCGGAGGACTAGCGGGATTCCGGAAGTTCTTC.

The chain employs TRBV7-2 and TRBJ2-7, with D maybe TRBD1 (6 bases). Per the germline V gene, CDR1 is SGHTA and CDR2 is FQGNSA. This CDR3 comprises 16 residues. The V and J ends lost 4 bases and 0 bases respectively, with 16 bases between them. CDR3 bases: TGTGCCAGCAGCTGGGATCGGGACACCAACTCCTACGAGCAGTACTTC. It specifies CASSWDRDTNSYEQYF.

CDR3 sequence reads: CASNRVGREAYEQYF. The CDR3 bases are TGTGCCAGCAATAGGGTAGGCCGGGAAGCCTACGAGCAGTACTTC. This rearrangement joins TRBV10-3 to TRBJ2-7, with D possibly matching TRBD2 (5 bases). In germline, CDR1 is ENHRY, CDR2 SYGVKD. Trimming cost V 10 bases and J 2 bases, with 21 bases left between them. CDR3 length equals 15 residues.

CDR3 coding DNA: TGTGCCAGCAGCCCGAAGGGGGCGATCCACAATGAGCAGTTCTTC. Protein sequence: CASSPKGAIHNEQFF. The chain uses TRBV7-9 and TRBJ2-1; 7 bases are a match to TRBD1. The germline CDR1 and CDR2 sequences are SEHNR and FQNEAQ (reference sequence). This CDR3 is built from 15 residues. Unmatched junction bases numbered 9, after V lost 5 bases and J lost 5 bases.

Here the CDR3 DNA reads TGTGCCAGCAGCCCCGGACAGTCCTCCTACGAGCAGTACTTC. Amino acid sequence: CASSPGQSSYEQYF. The chain recombines TRBV13 with TRBJ2-7; D is perhaps TRBD1 (6 bases). Per the germline V gene, CDR1 is PRHDT and CDR2 is FYEKMQ (reference sequence). The CDR3 contains 14 residues. V was clipped by 5 bases and J by 0 bases, with 11 bases between them.

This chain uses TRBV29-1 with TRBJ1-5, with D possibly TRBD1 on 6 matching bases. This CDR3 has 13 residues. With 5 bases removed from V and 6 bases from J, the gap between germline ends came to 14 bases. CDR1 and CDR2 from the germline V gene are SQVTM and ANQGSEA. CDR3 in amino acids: CSVSTGSGQPQHF. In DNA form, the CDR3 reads TGCAGCGTTAGTACAGGGTCGGGTCAGCCCCAGCATTTT.

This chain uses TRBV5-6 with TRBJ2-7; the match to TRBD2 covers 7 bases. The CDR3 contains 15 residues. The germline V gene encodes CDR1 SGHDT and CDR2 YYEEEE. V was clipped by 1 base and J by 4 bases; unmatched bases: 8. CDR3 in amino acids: CASSLYMMGLYEQYF. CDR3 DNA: TGTGCCAGCAGCTTGTATATGATGGGACTATACGAGCAGTACTTC.

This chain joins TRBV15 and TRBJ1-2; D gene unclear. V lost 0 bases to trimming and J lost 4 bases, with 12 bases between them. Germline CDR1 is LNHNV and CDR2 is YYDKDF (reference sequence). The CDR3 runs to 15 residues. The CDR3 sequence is CATSRDYGQAYGYTF. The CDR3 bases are TGTGCCACCAGCAGAGATTATGGCCAGGCCTATGGCTACACCTTC.

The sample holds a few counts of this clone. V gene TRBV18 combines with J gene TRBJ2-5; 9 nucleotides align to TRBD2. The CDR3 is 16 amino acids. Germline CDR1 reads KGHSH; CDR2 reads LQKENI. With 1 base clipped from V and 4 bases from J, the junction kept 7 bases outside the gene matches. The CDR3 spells CASSPRSGSAIETQYF. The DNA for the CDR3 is TGTGCCAGCTCACCACGTAGCGGGAGTGCCATAGAGACCCAGTACTTC.

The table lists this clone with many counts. DNA for the CDR3: TGTGCCAGCAGTTGGACTAGCGGCCCCTACGAGCAGTACTTC. Translated, it gives CASSWTSGPYEQYF. The V gene is TRBV6-1, the J gene TRBJ2-7, with 10 bases matching TRBD2. After removal of 5 bases from V and 2 bases from J, the junction contained 3 bases not matched to a gene. The CDR3 has 14 residues. Germline assignment: CDR1 MNHNS and CDR2 SASEGT.

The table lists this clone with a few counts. The CDR3 spells CASSLVLAEQETQYF. The CDR3 DNA sequence: TGCGCCAGCAGCTTGGTACTAGCGGAACAAGAGACCCAGTACTTC. This chain connects TRBV5-1 to TRBJ2-5; TRBD2 aligns across 8 bases. CDR3 length equals 15 residues. Germline values: CDR1 SGHRS, CDR2 YFSETQ. J lost 2 bases, V lost 0 bases, and 3 bases had no gene match. Using reference TRBV5-1 and TRBJ2-5 for the parts outside the CDR3, the full variable domain is KAGVTQTPRYLIKTRGQQVTLSCSPISGHRSVSWYQQTPGQGLQFLFEYFSETQRNKGNFPGRFSGRQFSNSRSEMNVSTLELGDSALYLCASSLVLAEQETQYFGPGTRLLVL.

The CDR3 spells CASSQTGYEQYF. The CDR3 coding sequence is TGTGCCAGCAGCCAGACGGGCTACGAGCAGTACTTC. The chain combines TRBV5-6 with TRBJ2-7; D call uncertain. Germline-derived CDR1 and CDR2 are SGHDT and YYEEEE. CDR3 length equals 12 residues. With 4 bases removed from V and 3 bases from J, the gap between germline ends came to 8 bases.

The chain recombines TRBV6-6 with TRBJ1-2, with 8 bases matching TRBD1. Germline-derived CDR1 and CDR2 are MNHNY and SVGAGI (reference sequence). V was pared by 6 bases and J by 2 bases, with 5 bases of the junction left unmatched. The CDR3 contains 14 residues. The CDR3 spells CASRPGQENYGYTF. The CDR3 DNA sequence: TGTGCCAGCAGGCCGGGACAGGAGAACTATGGCTACACCTTC.

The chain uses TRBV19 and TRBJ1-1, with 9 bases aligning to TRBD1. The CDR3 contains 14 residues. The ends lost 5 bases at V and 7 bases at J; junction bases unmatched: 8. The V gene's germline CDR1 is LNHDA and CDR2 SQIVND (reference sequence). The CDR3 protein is CASSPGQGNFEAFF. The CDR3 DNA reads TGTGCCAGTAGTCCGGGACAGGGTAATTTTGAAGCTTTCTTT.

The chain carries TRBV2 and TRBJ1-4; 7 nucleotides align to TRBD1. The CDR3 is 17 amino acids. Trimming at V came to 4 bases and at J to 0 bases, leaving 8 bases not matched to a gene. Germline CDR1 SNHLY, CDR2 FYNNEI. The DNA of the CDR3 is TGTGCCAGCAGTGGCCCGGGACAGAGACCAACTAATGAAAAACTGTTTTTT. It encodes CASSGPGQRPTNEKLFF.